This note documents a single TCR beta chain sequence. Random hexamers primed reverse transcription of 0.5 to 1 ug RNA. Multiplex PCR with immunoSEQ amplified the TCR beta CDR3 across 54 Vbeta and 13 Jbeta. From the immunoSEQ multiplex PCR reads, TCRdb called clonotypes with MiXCR, one entry per CDR3 protein. Here the sample spans under 550,000 distinct CDR3 sequences, 75% to 90% being singletons. The source of the sample is a study of CD8 T cells in Susac syndrome. The germline CDR1 and CDR2 sequences are SEHNR and FQNEAQ (reference sequence). The CDR3 extends over 15 amino acids. The junction had 9 bases not matched to a gene; V was cut back by 5 bases and J by 2 bases.

Source material: CD8+ T cells from PBMCs. The genes are TRBV7-9 and TRBJ2-7; 7 bases are a match to TRBD2. This receptor was identified in a human donor with multiple sclerosis. The CDR3: CASSQEGSGPYEQYF. The DNA for the CDR3 is TGTGCCAGCAGCCAAGAGGGTAGCGGGCCCTACGAGCAGTACTTC. Full variable domain (rest looked up from reference TRBV7-9 and TRBJ2-7): DTGVSQNPRHKITKRGQNVTFRCDPISEHNRLYWYRQTLGQGPEFLTYFQNEAQLEKSRLLSDRFSAERPKGSFSTLEIQRTEQGDSAMYLCASSQEGSGPYEQYFGPGTRLTVT.